The text below deals with one T cell receptor beta chain. Its specificity is unknown. The sample belongs to a study of beta chain features in type 1 diabetes. Overall study findings and caveats: Short templates might get an advantage during PCR, and this would be equal in patients and controls. Shorter TCRB CDR3s, moderately but significantly so, were found in Type 1 diabetes patients in all four CD4+ subsets. In the patient group, naive, central memory and Treg TCRB repertoires seemed more alike than in the healthy donor group.

All of the isolated RNA was reverse transcribed, so expressed TCRB transcripts were sequenced. The data were produced by immunoSEQ multiplex PCR, yet TCRdb's version contains in-frame clones alone and is incomplete. The sample yields 600,000 or so clones, about 14% seen once. The germline V and J ends were trimmed by 1 base and 5 bases, with 17 bases remaining between them. The CDR3 length is 17 residues. Germline lookup yields CDR1 KGHSH and CDR2 LQKENI. This TCR derives from a man between 18 and 35 years old with type 1 diabetes. The material sequenced was naive CD4+ T cells from blood. The rearrangement joins TRBV18 to TRBJ2-2; no clear D. The CDR3 sequence is CASSPRAGVPLTGELFF. CDR3 DNA sequence: TGTGCCAGCTCACCACGAGCCGGAGTCCCACTGACCGGGGAGCTGTTTTTT.